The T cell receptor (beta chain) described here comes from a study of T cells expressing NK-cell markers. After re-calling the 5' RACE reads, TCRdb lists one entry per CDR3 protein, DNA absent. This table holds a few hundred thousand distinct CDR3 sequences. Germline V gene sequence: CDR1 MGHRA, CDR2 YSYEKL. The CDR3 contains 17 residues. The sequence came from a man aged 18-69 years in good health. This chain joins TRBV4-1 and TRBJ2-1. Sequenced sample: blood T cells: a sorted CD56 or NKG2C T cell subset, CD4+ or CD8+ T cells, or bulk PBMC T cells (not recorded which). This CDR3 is CASSQGWIGNSYNEQFF.